Each of the 27 T cell receptor beta chains below was sequenced from the same sample in a study of blood T cell repertoires in COVID-19 (TCRdb year 2020). The library was prepared using the immunoSEQ multiplex PCR assay. Drawn from immuneACCESS, this table holds only the in-frame rearrangements with V and J called that TCRdb kept. Clones are partly lost; checked studies trace under half to an unresolved V gene and leave the rest unexplained. The sample table holds 50,000 to 70,000 clones, of which roughly 86% were seen once. Around 6.9% of the sample lies in the top ten. The specimen sequenced was peripheral blood. These receptors all come from a man in his 60s with active or convalescent COVID-19.

V gene TRBV5-1 combines with J gene TRBJ2-2, with 7 bases fitting TRBD2. Per germline, CDR1 SGHRS and CDR2 YFSETQ. The length of the CDR3 is 16 residues. V shed 3 bases and J 5 bases; nucleotides not matched to a gene: 10. In nucleotides, the CDR3 is TGCGCCAGCAGCTCGCCGGGACTACGGAAAACCGGGGAGCTGTTTTTT. It encodes CASSSPGLRKTGELFF.

This rearrangement joins TRBV6-6 to TRBJ1-1, with TRBD1 matching 10 bases. Germline V lookup: CDR1 MNHNY, CDR2 SVGAGI (reference sequence). Trimming took 5 bases from V and 4 from J; bases not matched to a gene: 10. The CDR3 is 16 residues long. The CDR3 region is CASSPGTGEVVTEAFF. CDR3 coding DNA: TGTGCCAGCAGTCCCGGGACAGGGGAGGTGGTCACTGAAGCTTTCTTT.

Remarks on this clone: Other DNA sequences in the sample encode the same CDR3. The rearrangement uses TRBV18 and TRBJ1-4, with 8 bases fitting TRBD1. The germline V gene encodes CDR1 KGHSH and CDR2 LQKENI. The CDR3 length is 14 residues. With V trimmed by 2 bases and J by 5 bases, 1 base remained unmatched. The CDR3 spells CASSPGQGNEKLFF. The DNA for the CDR3 is TGTGCCAGCTCACCAGGACAGGGAAATGAAAAACTGTTTTTT.

The rearrangement uses TRBV5-1 and TRBJ2-6; 8 bases line up with TRBD2. Trimming took 7 bases from V and 0 from J; bases not matched to a gene: 12. The germline V gene has CDR1 SGHRS and CDR2 YFSETQ. This CDR3 is built from 18 residues. CDR3 in amino acids: CASSGGTQASSGANVLTF. CDR3 sequence (DNA): TGCGCCAGCTCGGGGGGGACGCAAGCTTCCTCTGGGGCCAACGTCCTGACTTTC.

This clone appeared once. One junction end disagrees with the germline gene, perhaps due to a read error. This chain joins TRBV5-1 and TRBJ2-7; 8 positions agree with TRBD1. Germline V gives CDR1 SGHRS, CDR2 YFSETQ. The CDR3 runs to 14 residues. The CDR3 bases are TGCGCCAGCAATTCCGGACAGGGAGTCTACAAGCAGTACTTC. As protein: CASNSGQGVYKQYF.

The chain has TRBV6-5 and TRBJ1-2; D is perhaps TRBD1 (5 bases). This CDR3 has 14 residues. CDR1 and CDR2 from the germline V gene are MNHEY and SVGAGI. The V end lost 6 bases, the J end lost 2 bases, and 13 bases lay between the germline ends. CDR3 sequence reads: CASRSLRQNYGYTF. The CDR3 DNA follows: TGTGCCAGCAGAAGTTTGAGACAGAACTATGGCTACACCTTC.

The gene calls are TRBV27 and TRBJ2-6; D is uncertain. Germline values: CDR1 MNHEY, CDR2 SMNVEV (reference sequence). Trimming removed 6 bases at V and 4 bases at J, with 4 bases between. The CDR3 totals 12 residues. The CDR3 nucleotides read TGTGCCAGCAGATCAGGGGCCAACGTCCTGACTTTC. Translation gives CASRSGANVLTF.

The rearrangement uses TRBV27 and TRBJ1-4; the D is unclear. CDR1 MNHEY and CDR2 SMNVEV come from the germline V gene (reference sequence). The V end was cut by 9 bases, the J end by 6 bases, with 14 bases between. This CDR3 contains 13 residues. Written as DNA, the CDR3 is TGTGCCAGTTCTCGACGGGTATATGAAAAACTGTTTTTT. Its translation is CASSRRVYEKLFF.

The rearrangement links TRBV24-1 to TRBJ1-1; possible D gene TRBD1, 5 bases. CDR3 size: 14 residues. Between the trimmed V and J ends, which lost 4 bases and 6 bases, there was a span of 14 bases. Germline CDR1 reads KGHDR; CDR2 reads SFDVKD. Written as DNA, the CDR3 is TGTGCCACCAGTGACCCTACCCGGGGGGCTGAAGCTTTCTTT. Encoded protein: CATSDPTRGAEAFF.

This clone was counted once. J is TRBJ1-1 and V is TRBV7-8; D may be TRBD1 (6 bases). The germline CDR1 and CDR2 sequences are SGHVS and FQNEAQ. This CDR3 has 14 residues. With 5 bases removed from V and 5 bases from J, the gap between germline ends came to 15 bases. The CDR3 loop is CASSPRRGRTEAFF. The CDR3 nucleotides are TGTGCCAGCAGCCCACGCAGGGGCAGGACTGAAGCTTTCTTT.

The chain joins TRBV5-8 to TRBJ1-5, with TRBD1 matching over 9 bases. V gave up 2 bases and J gave up 7 bases; unmatched junction bases: 10. CDR3 length equals 16 residues. Looked up from germline, CDR1 is SGHTS and CDR2 is YDEGEE. The CDR3 DNA is TGTGCCAGCAGCTTAGGGGGACAGGGCAGCGGGCAGCCCCAGCATTTT. Amino acid sequence: CASSLGGQGSGQPQHF.

The CDR3 loop reads CASSRLGGNTGELFF. The DNA of the CDR3 is TGCGCCAGCAGCCGCCTGGGAGGGAACACCGGGGAGCTGTTTTTT. The chain is built from TRBV4-1 and TRBJ2-2, with a tentative D call TRBD2 (6 bases). The CDR3 sequence is 15 residues long. Per the germline V gene, CDR1 is MGHRA and CDR2 is YSYEKL. V was cut by 4 bases and J by 1 base, with 10 bases left in between.

The rearrangement joins TRBV3-1 (or the pseudogene TRBV3-2) to TRBJ2-7; 14 bases match TRBD2. The CDR3 covers 18 residues. Germline CDR1 LGHDT, CDR2 YNNKEL (reference sequence). Trimming removed 4 bases from V and 6 bases from J; junction bases left unmatched: 14. The CDR3 DNA is TGTGCCAGCAGCCGAGGCACCTCCCGACTAGCGGGAGGGGGCGAGCAGTACTTC. It yields the protein CASSRGTSRLAGGGEQYF.

The chain uses TRBV4-2 and TRBJ1-1; no reliable D call. The CDR3 spans 14 residues. V was cut by 4 bases and J by 4 bases, with 13 bases left in between. Per the germline V gene, CDR1 is LGHNA and CDR2 is YNFKEQ. CDR3 sequence: CASSPVEGATEAFF. CDR3 in DNA: TGTGCCAGCAGCCCCGTCGAGGGAGCCACTGAAGCTTTCTTT.

The chain links TRBV19 to TRBJ1-5; 9 bases match TRBD1. The CDR3 has 17 amino acids. Germline lookup yields CDR1 LNHDA and CDR2 SQIVND (reference sequence). The trim removed 5 bases at V and 3 bases at J, leaving 11 bases unmatched. DNA for the CDR3: TGTGCCAGTAGTCAAACCTTAGGACAGGGGAACAATCAGCCCCAGCATTTT. This encodes CASSQTLGQGNNQPQHF.

The genes are TRBV7-9 and TRBJ2-7; 8 nucleotides agree with TRBD2. Germline trimming cut 1 base from V and 5 bases from J; bases unmatched to any gene: 4. Germline CDR1 is SEHNR and CDR2 is FQNEAQ (reference sequence). The CDR3 has 14 amino acids. DNA for the CDR3: TGTGCCAGCAGCTTAGAGCGGGAGTGGCACGAGCAGTACTTC. Protein: CASSLEREWHEQYF.

The chain is built from TRBV3-1 (or the pseudogene TRBV3-2) and TRBJ2-5; 10 bases map to TRBD2. Germline V gene sequence: CDR1 LGHDT, CDR2 YNNKEL (reference sequence). CDR3 size: 18 residues. J lost 5 bases, V lost 2 bases, and 14 bases had no gene match. The chain's CDR3 is CASSQHRTSGKGRETQYF. CDR3 in DNA: TGTGCCAGCAGCCAACACCGGACTAGCGGAAAGGGCAGGGAGACCCAGTACTTC.

CDR3: CASTLERVGDYGYTF. For the CDR3, the DNA is TGTGCCAGCACCCTAGAAAGGGTCGGGGACTATGGCTACACCTTC. The chain uses TRBV7-9 and TRBJ1-2; D is unresolved. This CDR3 is 15 amino acids long. V was trimmed by 7 bases and J by 3 bases, leaving 18 bases between them. CDR1 is SEHNR and CDR2 is FQNEAQ in the germline V gene (reference sequence). Full variable domain (missing parts from reference TRBV7-9 and TRBJ1-2): DTGVSQNPRHKITKRGQNVTFRCDPISEHNRLYWYRQTLGQGPEFLTYFQNEAQLEKSRLLSDRFSAERPKGSFSTLEIQRTEQGDSAMYLCASTLERVGDYGYTFGSGTRLTVV.

This clone was seen more than once but under ten times. The V call is TRBV12-3 or TRBV12-4, the J call TRBJ1-2; 8 bases are shared with TRBD1. The junction had 4 bases not matched to a gene; V was cut back by 4 bases and J by 6 bases. The CDR3 length is 13 residues. The CDR3 DNA reads TGTGCCAGCAGTTCTACAGGGGGTGATGGCTACACCTTC. Protein sequence: CASSSTGGDGYTF.

The V gene is TRBV5-5, the J gene TRBJ1-6, with a weak D call TRBD1 (6 bases). Per germline, CDR1 SGHKS and CDR2 YYEKEE (reference sequence). V shed 1 base and J shed 7 bases, with 6 bases lying between them. The length of the CDR3 is 13 residues. The CDR3 protein is CASSLTGNSPLHF. The CDR3 DNA reads TGTGCCAGCAGCTTGACAGGGAATTCACCCCTCCACTTT.

The gene calls are TRBV6-5 and TRBJ1-2, with TRBD1 as a possible D gene (6 bases). Trimming shortened V by 7 bases and J by 5 bases, and 17 bases separated the two germline ends. Germline V gives CDR1 MNHEY, CDR2 SVGAGI. The CDR3 is 14 amino acids. CDR3 DNA: TGTGCCAGCACCCCCACCAGGGGAGGGTATGGCTACACCTTC. Translation: CASTPTRGGYGYTF.

The chain uses TRBV10-2 and TRBJ2-7; D is possibly TRBD1 (7 bases). V was cut by 4 bases and J by 2 bases, with 18 bases left in between. From germline, CDR1 is WSHSY and CDR2 SAAADI. This CDR3 spans 16 amino acids. CDR3 nucleotide sequence: TGCGCCAGCAGTGTTTCTTCTCGGGGGACAGCCTACGAGCAGTACTTC. This sequence encodes CASSVSSRGTAYEQYF.

The rearrangement joins TRBV4-1 to TRBJ2-1; no firm D call. V lost 0 bases and J lost 3, with 9 bases in between. CDR3 size: 15 residues. CDR1 is MGHRA and CDR2 is YSYEKL in the germline V gene. CDR3 coding DNA: TGCGCCAGCAGCCAAGACGACAAGAACTACAATGAGCAGTTCTTC. This encodes CASSQDDKNYNEQFF.

The J gene is TRBJ2-7, the V gene TRBV6-2 or TRBV6-3, with 9 bases matching TRBD1. This CDR3 contains 15 residues. Germline-derived CDR1 and CDR2 are MNHEY and SVGEGT. The V segment lost 0 bases and the J segment 7 bases; nucleotides outside the gene matches: 7. The CDR3 nucleotides read TGTGCCAGCAGTTACTCGACGGGGACAGGGCGGGAGCAGTACTTC. It is translated as CASSYSTGTGREQYF.

This clone appeared a few times. This chain links TRBV6-2 or TRBV6-3 with TRBJ1-1; 8 positions match TRBD1. This CDR3 comprises 14 residues. Germline CDR1 reads MNHEY; CDR2 reads SVGEGT. The V and J ends lost 4 bases and 4 bases, in that order; junction bases with no gene match: 5. The CDR3 loop is CASSFGQGGTEAFF. The CDR3 DNA sequence: TGTGCCAGCAGTTTTGGACAGGGTGGCACTGAAGCTTTCTTT.

This chain uses TRBV9 with TRBJ1-6; the D gene is possibly TRBD1 (6 bases). V dropped 4 bases and J dropped 15 bases, with 14 bases sitting between them. The germline gives CDR1 SGDLS, CDR2 YYNGEE. The CDR3 is 12 residues long. CDR3 DNA: TGTGCCAGCAGCACTCGAGGGGGTCTCCTCCACTTT. Its translation is CASSTRGGLLHF.

This chain joins TRBV27 and TRBJ1-1; D remains ambiguous. Trimming removed 5 bases at V and 1 base at J, with 14 bases between. The CDR3 extends over 15 amino acids. Germline V gene sequence: CDR1 MNHEY, CDR2 SMNVEV (reference sequence). CDR3 DNA sequence: TGTGCCAGCAGTACCCACCATACAGAGAACACTGAAGCTTTCTTT. Amino acid sequence: CASSTHHTENTEAFF.